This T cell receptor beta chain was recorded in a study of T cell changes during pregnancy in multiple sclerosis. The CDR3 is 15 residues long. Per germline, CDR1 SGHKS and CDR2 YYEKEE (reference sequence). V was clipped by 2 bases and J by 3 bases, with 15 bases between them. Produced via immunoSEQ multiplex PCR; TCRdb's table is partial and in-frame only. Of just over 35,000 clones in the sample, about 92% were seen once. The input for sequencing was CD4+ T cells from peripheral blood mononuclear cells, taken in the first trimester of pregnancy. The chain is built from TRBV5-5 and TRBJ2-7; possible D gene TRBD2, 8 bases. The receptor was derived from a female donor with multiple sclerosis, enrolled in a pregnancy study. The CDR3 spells CASSLGGAGGYEQYF. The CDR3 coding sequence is TGTGCCAGCAGCTTAGGGGGCGCGGGAGGCTACGAGCAGTACTTC.